One T cell receptor beta chain is described in this entry. Clones were read by immunoSEQ multiplex PCR, and TCRdb kept only the in-frame ones, dropping some. This table has about 14,000 clones, approximately 89% appearing once. This record belongs to a study of chemoradiotherapy in HPV16-positive cancers. This clonotype was sampled from a human donor with HPV-associated anogenital cancer. Sequences were derived from tumor tissue, sampled from a patient who underwent chemoradiotherapy.

CDR3 coding DNA: TGTGCCAGCAGCATATACCGGGGCCCTGGGGTCGGCGAGCAGTACTTC. This codes for CASSIYRGPGVGEQYF. The chain uses TRBV7-2 and TRBJ2-7; D may be TRBD1 or TRBD2 (5 bases each). V was pared by 5 bases and J by 6 bases, with 23 bases between. There are 16 residues in the CDR3. Germline values: CDR1 SGHTA, CDR2 FQGNSA.